The sequence of this T cell receptor (beta chain) was determined in a study of blood T cell repertoires in COVID-19. Looked up from germline, CDR1 is SGHTA and CDR2 is FQGTGA. CDR3 length: 16 amino acids. V was clipped by 5 bases and J by 9 bases; unmatched bases: 11. Profiling relied on immunoSEQ multiplex PCR, and the TCRdb table lists in-frame clones only, not all of them. The sample contains roughly 150,000 clones, more than 80% of which appear only once. This clonotype was sampled from a woman between 35 and 50 years old with acute or convalescent COVID-19. V and J are TRBV7-3 and TRBJ2-1, with 12 bases lining up with TRBD1. The sequencing input was peripheral blood. Here the CDR3 reads CASSPPGTGGWGEQFF. The CDR3 nucleotides are TGTGCCAGCAGCCCGCCCGGGACAGGGGGCTGGGGTGAGCAGTTCTTC.